The source of this T cell receptor beta chain is a study of early T cells in non-severe SARS-CoV-2 infection. Study in general: Unsorted whole blood bulk RNA was sequenced, with unpaired chains.

Ten or more counts support this clonotype. Individually, cDNA molecules had unique molecular identifiers attached to them. MiXCR was run by TCRdb on the 5' RACE reads, yielding one entry per CDR3 protein. Found here are 20,000 to 25,000 distinct CDR3 sequences, around 5% of them singletons; the top ten hold 5% to 7.5%. The CDR3 spans 14 residues. Trimming shortened V by 2 bases and J by 4 bases, and 11 bases separated the two germline ends. The germline V gene encodes CDR1 MNHEY and CDR2 SVGAGI. The chain has TRBV6-5 and TRBJ1-2; D is possibly TRBD1 (6 bases). Material for sequencing was whole blood. This clonotype was sampled from an adult who was a healthcare worker with PCR-confirmed SARS-CoV-2 infection or an uninfected control (not recorded which). The chain's CDR3 is CASSYMDRTYGYTF. Here the CDR3 DNA reads TGTGCCAGCAGTTACATGGACAGAACCTATGGCTACACCTTC.